The T cell receptor beta chain under discussion was sequenced for a study of blood T cells in healthy people across ages. Primed by a sample-barcoded 5' primer and a J-beta primer mix, a second PCR proceeded for about 6 to 11 cycles. TCRdb fed the 5' RACE reads into MiXCR, producing one record per CDR3 protein. The sample lists 450,000 to 700,000 distinct CDR3 sequences, roughly 28% occurring once. Findings and limits, study-wide: Whereas aged donors had fewer naive CD4+ cells, long-lived donors had more of them and higher diversity. Donor CMV status was unknown, possibly confounding expanded clonotype changes.

As regards this clonotype: Its antigen is still unknown.

The source of this sequence is a woman aged 70-85 years in good health. Material for sequencing was blood.

The CDR3 reads CASSLGLAGGENEQFF. For the CDR3, the DNA is TGTGCCAGCAGCTTAGGTCTAGCAGGGGGGGAGAATGAGCAGTTCTTC. This chain joins TRBV11-2 and TRBJ2-5; D assignment may be TRBD1 or TRBD2 (7 bases each). The J call may be in error: the DNA end matches TRBJ2-1 better. CDR3 size: 16 residues. The V gene's germline CDR1 is SGHAT and CDR2 FQNNGV.